This T cell receptor (beta chain) was sequenced in a study of regulatory T cells in long-lasting Graves disease. Time point denoted: newly diagnosed GD, antithyroid drugs for less than 3 months. Construction of the TCR library relied on RNA isolated from PBMCs. This clonotype was recorded many times. Construction of the TCR beta libraries employed iRepertoire HTBI primers in conjunction with Arm-PCR of CDR3 regions. MiXCR was run by TCRdb on the multiplex PCR reads, yielding one entry per CDR3 protein. This table holds roughly 350,000 distinct CDR3 sequences, about 16% found once. V was pared by 3 bases and J by 8 bases, with 7 bases of the junction left unmatched. This CDR3 contains 15 residues. The germline CDR1 and CDR2 sequences are SGHAT and FQNNGV. This sample was shared with a second study, whose subject was T cells in Graves' hyperthyroidism and ophthalmopathy.

The chain is built from TRBV11-2 and TRBJ2-1; 10 nucleotides line up with TRBD1. This clonotype was sampled from a woman aged 18-35 years with Graves disease. Material: peripheral blood mononuclear cells (PBMCs), obtained at new diagnosis, from a patient treated with antithyroid drugs. The CDR3 coding sequence is TGTGCCAGCAGCTTGGACGGGACAGGGGCCGATGAGCAGTTCTTC. Residues: CASSLDGTGADEQFF.